The clone carrying this T cell receptor beta chain has a handful of counts. This entry comes from a study of T cell repertoires in cytomegalovirus infection. On the study more broadly: Public TCR beta signatures marked donors with CMV infection and the matching HLA.

In TCRdb, the reads were re-called with MiXCR into one record per CDR3 protein. This table has nearly 450,000 distinct CDR3 sequences, around 32% appearing once. Germline-derived CDR1 and CDR2 are SNHLY and FYNNEI. Trimming at V came to 6 bases and at J to 4 bases, leaving 3 bases not matched to a gene. The CDR3 length is 13 residues. This TCR was sampled from a human donor in good health (CMV status not recorded). Some clones in this sample may be carry-over from other donors' samples. This chain uses TRBV2 with TRBJ1-5, with 7 bases that match TRBD1. The source material was PBMCs. Here the CDR3 reads CASRGDRNQPQHF. CDR3 sequence (DNA): TGTGCCAGCAGAGGGGACAGAAATCAGCCCCAGCATTTT.